The clone carrying this TCR beta chain has just a few counts. Antigen: not known. Total RNA, at least 6 micrograms per sample, was extracted from PBMCs. This sample is part of a study of blood T cells in healthy people across ages. Study-level results: The long-lived group displayed more naive CD4+ cells, plus higher diversity, than the aged donors did.

A second PCR of 7 to 11 cycles used a sample-barcoded 5' primer and a J-beta primer mix. Carrying 12 random nucleotides, a template-switch adaptor labeled each individual cDNA molecule. TCRdb used MiXCR to reprocess the 5' RACE reads, holding one entry per CDR3 protein. The repertoire holds 700,000 to 900,000 distinct CDR3 sequences, with 20% to 30% as singletons. Germline CDR1 is MNHEY and CDR2 is SVGEGT. This CDR3 contains 16 residues. Separately, the same data were catalogued under a study of T cells of mothers and their children.

Sequenced sample: blood. The clonotype originates from a boy younger than 18 in good health. The V gene is TRBV6-2 or TRBV6-3, the J gene TRBJ2-5, with D possibly matching TRBD2 (7 bases). The DNA end is more similar to TRBJ2-7, so the J call may be wrong. DNA of the CDR3: TGTGCCAGTCAAGATGGGGGGGCTAGAATCCCGGACGAGCAGTACTTC. Amino acids: CASQDGGARIPDEQYF.